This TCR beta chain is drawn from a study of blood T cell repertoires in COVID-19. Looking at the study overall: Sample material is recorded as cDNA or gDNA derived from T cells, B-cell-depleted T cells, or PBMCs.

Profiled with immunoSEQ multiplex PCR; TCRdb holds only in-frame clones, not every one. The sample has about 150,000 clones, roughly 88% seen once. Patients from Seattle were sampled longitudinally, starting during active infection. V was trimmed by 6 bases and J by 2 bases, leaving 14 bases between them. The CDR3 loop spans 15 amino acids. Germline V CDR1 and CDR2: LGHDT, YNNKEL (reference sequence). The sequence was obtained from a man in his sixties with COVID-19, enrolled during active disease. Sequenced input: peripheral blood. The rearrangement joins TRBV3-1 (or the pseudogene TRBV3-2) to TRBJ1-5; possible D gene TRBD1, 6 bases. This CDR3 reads CASSPQGWGNQPQHF. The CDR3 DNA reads TGTGCCAGCAGTCCACAGGGATGGGGCAATCAGCCCCAGCATTTT.